This note documents a single T cell receptor (beta chain) sequence. Trimming at V came to 3 bases and at J to 4 bases, leaving 12 bases not matched to a gene. The germline CDR1 and CDR2 sequences are SGDLS and YYNGEE. The CDR3 runs to 16 residues. The table came from immunoSEQ multiplex PCR; TCRdb's copy has only in-frame clones and leaves some out. The data show under 100,000 clones, about 87% seen once. The data are from a study of blood T cell repertoires in COVID-19. Study-wide background: Italy, Spain and the United States were the sources of the convalescent and acute COVID-19 samples.

Sequenced: peripheral blood. This rearrangement joins TRBV9 to TRBJ1-2; TRBD1 matches at 7 bases. The sequence was obtained from a man aged 35 to 55 with acute or convalescent COVID-19. The CDR3 nucleotides are TGTGCCAGCAGCGGCCCGGGGACAGACCCACTCTATGGCTACACCTTC. Translation: CASSGPGTDPLYGYTF.